A selection of T cell receptor beta chains follows, all from one sample in a study of blood T cells in healthy people across ages. MiXCR was run by TCRdb on the 5' RACE reads, yielding one entry per CDR3 protein. This sample has 700,000 to 1,000,000 distinct CDR3 sequences, with under 45% found just once. The sequenced material came from blood. All receptors come from a man aged 55 to 70 in good health. The CDR3 runs from the conserved cysteine through the conserved F or W. The D gene is left open where the match is weak. Rows may omit the clone size; those that give it use once, few, many or a size class.

abundance	d_gene	v_gene	j_gene	CDR3aa
.	TRBD1	TRBV15	TRBJ1-2	CATSKDRQGVRYTF
few	TRBD1	TRBV3-1	TRBJ2-6	CASSHTGQGEANVLTF
.	TRBD2	TRBV27	TRBJ2-3	CASRIAIRGGKDTQYF
.	.	TRBV29-1	TRBJ1-2	CSVEDAGVRGYTF
.	.	TRBV7-9	TRBJ2-3	CASSPLLEDTRYF
many	.	TRBV12-3/TRBV12-4	TRBJ2-3	CASRSGGTDTQYF
.	.	TRBV3-1	TRBJ2-1	CASSRNLNEQFF
few	TRBD1	TRBV27	TRBJ2-5	CASSYRDREVEQYF
.	.	TRBV20-1	TRBJ2-5	CSASSGGSQETQYF
.	.	TRBV2	TRBJ1-6	CASSPTVRTSPLHF
many	.	TRBV29-1	TRBJ1-2	CSTQGGGDYGYTF
few	TRBD1	TRBV4-1	TRBJ2-2	CASSLEGQGSTGELFF
.	TRBD2	TRBV10-3	TRBJ2-7	CAISDLDRYTSDSYEQYF
once	TRBD2	TRBV29-1	TRBJ2-7	CSVGRGGVSSYNEQYF
.	.	TRBV2	TRBJ2-7	CASRRGASLYEQYF
.	TRBD1	TRBV6-2/TRBV6-3	TRBJ2-1	CASSRDRGGEQFF
few	.	TRBV20-1	TRBJ1-1	CSADDVTEAFF
.	.	TRBV9	TRBJ1-6	CASSVGRGINSPLHF
.	.	TRBV25-1	TRBJ2-5	CASRYRAETQYF
few	.	TRBV3-1	TRBJ2-5	CASSQGSEGKTQYF
.	.	TRBV7-9	TRBJ2-1	CASSPLRAGQFF
.	TRBD1	TRBV5-1	TRBJ2-5	CASSVGQGASGETQYF
.	TRBD1	TRBV5-1	TRBJ2-1	CASSPARGKRGDEQFF
few	.	TRBV15	TRBJ1-6	CATSRDAYNSPLHF
few	TRBD1	TRBV6-6	TRBJ2-1	CASSLRQGASDEQFF
many	TRBD1	TRBV15	TRBJ2-7	CATSRDGTGVSEQYF
few	.	TRBV5-1	TRBJ2-5	CASKMGETQYF
many	.	TRBV29-1	TRBJ2-7	CSVVRDDEQYF
.	TRBD2	TRBV7-9	TRBJ2-3	CASTPSGGTYTDTRYF
.	.	TRBV9	TRBJ1-4	CASSAGRLGKLFF
.	.	TRBV5-1	TRBJ2-3	CASSPRDHTDTQYF
few	.	TRBV5-1	TRBJ2-5	CASSLQGRQEETQYF
.	.	TRBV20-1	.	CSARSGGRYNEQYF
.	.	TRBV6-5	TRBJ2-5	CASRRQKPRVGTQYF
many	TRBD1	TRBV27	TRBJ1-1	CASSRDSRYTEAFF
few	.	TRBV6-5	TRBJ1-2	CASSYSGQSNYGYTF
few	TRBD2	TRBV6-1	TRBJ2-3	CASSGGLAGLTDTQYF
.	.	TRBV3-1	TRBJ2-2	CASSQDPRVFGEVTGELFF
.	TRBD1	TRBV13	TRBJ1-2	CASSQHHRGLYYGYTF
many	.	TRBV9	TRBJ1-5	CASSVEGGRLQPQHF